Presented here are 25 T cell receptor beta chains from one specimen sequenced in a study of shared clonotypes between healthy human individuals. Here immunoSEQ multiplex PCR was the method, and the copy in TCRdb shows in-frame clones only, minus some. The sample lists approximately 340,000 clones, about 73% occurring once. What was sequenced was memory CD4+ T cells sorted from blood. Noted subset: CD45RA-negative fraction. Receptors were obtained from a man aged 30-40 years in good health.

This chain uses TRBV11-2 with TRBJ1-5, with 8 bases aligning to TRBD1. In germline, CDR1 is SGHAT, CDR2 FQNNGV. The CDR3 has 14 residues. V dropped 5 bases and J dropped 6; count of bases not matched to a gene: 6. CDR3 loop: CASSGSGGTQPQHF. The DNA for the CDR3 is TGTGCCAGCAGCGGGTCAGGGGGCACTCAGCCCCAGCATTTT. The variable domain in full, completed from reference TRBV11-2 and TRBJ1-5, reads EAGVAQSPRYKIIEKRQSVAFWCNPISGHATLYWYQQILGQGPKLLIQFQNNGVVDDSQLPKDRFSAERLKGVDSTLKIQPAKLEDSAVYLCASSGSGGTQPQHFGDGTRLSIL.

The V call is TRBV27, the J call TRBJ2-1, with D perhaps TRBD1 (6 bases). Trimming shortened V by 2 bases and J by 3 bases, and 11 bases separated the two germline ends. This CDR3 is built from 15 residues. In germline, CDR1 is MNHEY, CDR2 SMNVEV (reference sequence). The CDR3 protein is CASSLQGKIYNEQFF. The CDR3, as DNA: TGTGCCAGCAGTTTACAGGGGAAAATCTACAATGAGCAGTTCTTC.

This sequence joins TRBV29-1 and TRBJ2-3; 8 bases are a match to TRBD2. V dropped 7 bases and J dropped 3; count of bases not matched to a gene: 9. The V gene's germline CDR1 is SQVTM and CDR2 ANQGSEA. This CDR3 has 14 amino acids. As DNA, the CDR3 is TGCAGCGCAGCGCGGGGGGCGGGTACAGATACGCAGTATTTT. Translated: CSAARGAGTDTQYF.

V usage is TRBV11-3 and J usage is TRBJ2-7, with D perhaps given as TRBD1 or TRBD2 (6 bases each). In germline, CDR1 is SGHNT, CDR2 YENEEA. With 5 bases removed from V and 3 bases from J, the gap between germline ends came to 17 bases. The length of the CDR3 is 15 residues. The CDR3 reads CASSAEGGTVYEQYF. CDR3 DNA: TGTGCCAGCAGCGCCGAGGGGGGTACGGTCTACGAGCAGTACTTC.

This clone was seen more than once but under ten times. This sequence joins TRBV5-1 and TRBJ2-3, with D maybe TRBD2 (5 bases). The germline CDR1 and CDR2 sequences are SGHRS and YFSETQ. V lost 2 bases and J lost 3, with 13 bases in between. The CDR3 has 15 residues. CDR3 sequence reads: CASSLTGFKTDTQYF. The CDR3 region has the DNA TGCGCCAGCAGCTTAACGGGGTTTAAAACAGATACGCAGTATTTT.

V usage is TRBV5-1 and J usage is TRBJ1-5; possibly TRBD1 for D (6 bases). Germline values: CDR1 SGHRS, CDR2 YFSETQ. The ends were cut back, 4 bases at V and 0 bases at J, with 11 bases in the middle. The CDR3 is made up of 15 amino acids. CDR3 DNA sequence: TGCGCCAGCAGCCCGGACAGCTATAGCAATCAGCCCCAGCATTTT. Amino acid sequence: CASSPDSYSNQPQHF.

This chain links TRBV28 with TRBJ2-7, with 10 bases matching TRBD1. The CDR3 has 15 residues. V was clipped by 5 bases and J by 4 bases; unmatched bases: 8. Looked up from germline, CDR1 is MDHEN and CDR2 is SYDVKM. CDR3 in amino acids: CASSRDRGLGYEQYF. The CDR3 region has the DNA TGTGCCAGCAGTCGTGACAGGGGGCTTGGTTACGAGCAGTACTTC.

This clone was counted a few times. J is TRBJ1-1 and V is TRBV2; D is unresolved. V was cut by 7 bases and J by 1 base, with 7 bases left in between. CDR1 and CDR2 from the germline V gene are SNHLY and FYNNEI. CDR3 length equals 12 residues. The DNA of the CDR3 is TGTGCCAGCATGGAACCGAACACTGAAGCTTTCTTT. Amino acid sequence: CASMEPNTEAFF.

A few counts support this clone. Here the CDR3 DNA reads TGTGCCAGCAACCCCAGCAGGGGAAATCAGCCCCAGCATTTT. Residues: CASNPSRGNQPQHF. The rearrangement links TRBV2 to TRBJ1-5; perhaps TRBD1 as D (6 bases). Germline V gives CDR1 SNHLY, CDR2 FYNNEI. The CDR3 totals 14 residues. Deletions cut 7 bases from V and 4 bases from J, with 14 bases between. Full variable domain (missing parts from reference TRBV2 and TRBJ1-5): EPEVTQTPSHQVTQMGQEVILRCVPISNHLYFYWYRQILGQKVEFLVSFYNNEISEKSEIFDDQFSVERPDGSNFTLKIRSTKLEDSAMYFCASNPSRGNQPQHFGDGTRLSIL.

The J gene is TRBJ2-5, the V gene TRBV18; D may correspond to TRBD1 or TRBD2 (8 bases each). The J call is uncertain, as TRBJ2-7 better fits the DNA end. This CDR3 has 15 residues. CDR1 and CDR2 from the germline V gene are KGHSH and LQKENI. CDR3 DNA: TGTGCCAGCTCACCCATTAGCGGGACAGGCCACGAGCAGTACTTC. It translates to CASSPISGTGHEQYF.

The J gene is TRBJ1-5, the V gene TRBV6-6; TRBD1 matches at 7 bases. The CDR3 runs 13 residues. The ends lost 2 bases at V and 5 bases at J; junction bases unmatched: 0. CDR1 is MNHNY and CDR2 is SVGAGI in the germline V gene (reference sequence). CDR3 in amino acids: CASSYDRDQPQHF. The CDR3 DNA follows: TGTGCCAGCAGTTACGACAGGGATCAGCCCCAGCATTTT.

The chain combines TRBV15 with TRBJ2-7; 10 bases match TRBD1. The CDR3 sequence is 15 residues long. The ends lost 3 bases at V and 2 bases at J; junction bases unmatched: 4. CDR1 and CDR2 from the germline V gene are LNHNV and YYDKDF (reference sequence). The CDR3: CATSRDGQGAYEQYF. The CDR3, as DNA: TGTGCCACCAGCAGGGACGGACAGGGGGCCTACGAGCAGTACTTC.

The genes are TRBV5-4 and TRBJ2-1; tentative D call: TRBD2 (5 bases). The ends were cut back, 0 bases at V and 0 bases at J, with 10 bases in the middle. This CDR3 has 16 amino acids. The germline V gene has CDR1 SGHNT and CDR2 YYREEE (reference sequence). CDR3 residues: CASSLVLASSYNEQFF. DNA for the CDR3: TGTGCCAGCAGCTTGGTGTTAGCGAGCTCCTACAATGAGCAGTTCTTC. The variable domain in full, with the rest retrieved from reference TRBV5-4 and TRBJ2-1, is ETGVTQSPTHLIKTRGQQVTLRCSSQSGHNTVSWYQQALGQGPQFIFQYYREEENGRGNFPPRFSGLQFPNYSSELNVNALELDDSALYLCASSLVLASSYNEQFFGPGTRLTVL.

This clone was picked up a small number of times. The V and J genes are TRBV5-1 and TRBJ2-3, with D perhaps matching TRBD1 (8 bases). CDR3 length: 16 residues. Trimming pared 6 bases from V and 0 bases from J, leaving 17 bases between. Germline-derived CDR1 and CDR2 are SGHRS and YFSETQ. The DNA of the CDR3 is TGCGCCAGCACTATCACAGGGGGACTAAGCACAGATACGCAGTATTTT. Protein product: CASTITGGLSTDTQYF. Looking up the rest from reference TRBV5-1 and TRBJ2-3 gives the full variable domain: KAGVTQTPRYLIKTRGQQVTLSCSPISGHRSVSWYQQTPGQGLQFLFEYFSETQRNKGNFPGRFSGRQFSNSRSEMNVSTLELGDSALYLCASTITGGLSTDTQYFGPGTRLTVL.

This chain uses TRBV7-3 with TRBJ1-1; 8 bases are a match to TRBD1. The V gene's germline CDR1 is SGHTA and CDR2 FQGTGA. V trimming: 0 bases; J trimming: 6 bases; junction bases outside the gene matches: 0. The CDR3 sequence is 13 residues long. CDR3 loop: CASSLTDRAEAFF. In nucleotides, the CDR3 is TGTGCCAGCAGCTTAACGGACAGGGCTGAAGCTTTCTTT. Combining the CDR3 with reference TRBV7-3 and TRBJ1-1 gives the whole variable domain GAGVSQTPSNKVTEKGKYVELRCDPISGHTALYWYRQSLGQGPEFLIYFQGTGAADDSGLPNDRFFAVRPEGSVSTLKIQRTERGDSAVYLCASSLTDRAEAFFGQGTRLTVV.

This chain connects TRBV18 to TRBJ2-1, with 7 bases identical to TRBD2. The CDR3 consists of 15 residues. J lost 0 bases, V lost 3 bases, and 2 bases had no gene match. The germline V gene has CDR1 KGHSH and CDR2 LQKENI. This CDR3 reads CASSPAGVSYNEQFF. The CDR3 nucleotides read TGTGCCAGCTCACCCGCGGGAGTCTCCTACAATGAGCAGTTCTTC.

The chain combines TRBV18 with TRBJ2-2; 7 nucleotides agree with TRBD2. The CDR3 loop spans 17 amino acids. J lost 1 base, V lost 6 bases, and 11 bases had no gene match. The germline V gene has CDR1 KGHSH and CDR2 LQKENI. The DNA of the CDR3 is TGTGCCAGCTCCCAGATCCCATCGGGAGGGAACACCGGGGAGCTGTTTTTT. Amino acid sequence: CASSQIPSGGNTGELFF.

In regard to this clone: Other DNA sequences within the sample encode an identical CDR3. The rearrangement uses TRBV27 and TRBJ2-7; no definite D call. V lost 0 bases, J lost 4 bases, and 7 bases lay in between. Germline CDR1 MNHEY, CDR2 SMNVEV (reference sequence). There are 13 residues in the CDR3. CDR3 sequence (DNA): TGTGCCAGCAGTTTATCGTGGAGATACGAGCAGTACTTC. The encoded protein is CASSLSWRYEQYF.

V gene TRBV6-5 combines with J gene TRBJ1-5; maybe TRBD1 (6 bases). The CDR3 covers 13 residues. V was shortened by 6 bases and J by 3 bases, with 9 bases between the two germline ends. Looked up from germline, CDR1 is MNHEY and CDR2 is SVGAGI. The CDR3 DNA follows: TGTGCCAGCAGCGGGACACTCAATCAGCCCCAGCATTTT. Encoded protein: CASSGTLNQPQHF.

CDR3 DNA: TGTGCCAGCTCACCTCAACTAGCGGGCTACAATGAGCAGTTCTTC. Amino acids: CASSPQLAGYNEQFF. This rearrangement joins TRBV18 to TRBJ2-1, with 9 bases that match TRBD2. There are 15 residues in the CDR3. V lost 3 bases and J lost 3; bases outside the gene matches: 3. Germline assignment: CDR1 KGHSH and CDR2 LQKENI.

The chain couples TRBV7-6 to TRBJ2-7; maybe TRBD2 (5 bases). The CDR3 has 13 amino acids. The V gene's germline CDR1 is SGHVS and CDR2 FNYEAQ. The V end was cut by 6 bases, the J end by 5 bases, with 14 bases between. CDR3 residues: CASSFSSSHEQYF. CDR3 coding DNA: TGTGCCAGCAGTTTTTCGTCTAGCCACGAGCAGTACTTC.

The chain employs TRBV10-3 and TRBJ2-6; possible D gene TRBD2, 6 bases. Between the trimmed V and J ends, which lost 10 bases and 2 bases, there was a span of 12 bases. This CDR3 spans 14 amino acids. Germline V gene lookup returns CDR1 ENHRY and CDR2 SYGVKD. CDR3: CATHPGAGANVLTF. DNA for the CDR3: TGTGCCACCCACCCGGGGGCTGGGGCCAACGTCCTGACTTTC.

The V gene is TRBV2, the J gene TRBJ1-1, with no clear D. Germline V gives CDR1 SNHLY, CDR2 FYNNEI. V lost 7 bases, J lost 3 bases, and 12 bases lay in between. This CDR3 has 13 amino acids. The CDR3 coding sequence is TGTGCCAGCAAGAAGGAGGGAGACACTGAAGCTTTCTTT. Protein: CASKKEGDTEAFF.

In its sample, this clone was seen once. Within the sample, other DNA sequences also encode this same CDR3. The V call is TRBV9, the J call TRBJ2-2; perhaps D is TRBD1 or TRBD2 (5 bases each). V was trimmed by 1 base and J by 0 bases, leaving 10 bases between them. The CDR3 loop spans 16 amino acids. Germline values: CDR1 SGDLS, CDR2 YYNGEE. Here the CDR3 reads CASSVWQGPNTGELFF. Written as DNA, the CDR3 is TGTGCCAGCAGCGTATGGCAGGGACCGAACACCGGGGAGCTGTTTTTT. The whole variable domain, filled in from reference TRBV9 and TRBJ2-2, reads DSGVTQTPKHLITATGQRVTLRCSPRSGDLSVYWYQQSLDQGLQFLIQYYNGEERAKGNILERFSAQQFPDLHSELNLSSLELGDSALYFCASSVWQGPNTGELFFGEGSRLTVL.

This sequence joins TRBV4-2 and TRBJ2-3; weak D call: TRBD1 (6 bases). Germline loops: CDR1 LGHNA, CDR2 YNFKEQ. V gave up 4 bases and J gave up 1 base, with 15 bases separating them. This CDR3 contains 16 residues. The CDR3 DNA reads as TGTGCCAGCAGCCCAAAGCAGGGGTGGGGCACAGATACGCAGTATTTT. Its protein product is CASSPKQGWGTDTQYF.